This note documents a single T cell receptor beta chain sequence. Antigen unknown. This entry comes from a study of OX40 agonist ivuxolimab in advanced cancers. Study findings and constraints: Undetermined was the antigen specificity of the expanded peripheral T cells.

The protocol was immunoSEQ multiplex PCR, while the TCRdb copy is restricted to in-frame clones and leaves out a portion. Found here are 75,000 to 100,000 clones, approximately 80% of them singletons; the top ten hold about 5.5%. This CDR3 has 14 residues. Germline lookup yields CDR1 SGHRS and CDR2 YFSETQ. V lost 2 bases and J lost 5, with 13 bases in between. Specimen: CD4+ or CD8+ T cells sorted from blood, collected in a trial of the OX40 agonist ivuxolimab. This TCR came from an adult with an advanced solid tumor such as melanoma, head and neck, liver or kidney cancer. The V call is TRBV5-1, the J call TRBJ2-5; a weak D match, TRBD2 (6 bases). The CDR3 DNA follows: TGCGCCAGCAGCTTTCTAGCGCGGGCGGAGACCCAGTACTTC. It translates to CASSFLARAETQYF.